Described below is a single TCR beta chain sequence and its context. This record comes from a study of blood T cell repertoires in COVID-19. Study as a whole: Sites across the United States, Italy and Spain contributed samples from acute and convalescent COVID-19. T cells, B-cell-depleted T cells, or PBMCs provided the cDNA or gDNA that served as material.

The germline V gene has CDR1 LNHDA and CDR2 SQIVND (reference sequence). Trimming shortened V by 6 bases and J by 2 bases, and 10 bases separated the two germline ends. The CDR3 extends over 14 amino acids. Assay: immunoSEQ multiplex PCR; the TCRdb copy retains only in-frame clones and omits some. Here the sample spans 350,000 to 400,000 clones, 90% to 95% being singletons. Those who participated ranged in age from about 18 to 89 years and resided in some 24 US areas. Donors were grouped by their self-reported clinical history. The sequence derives from a middle-aged woman who had been exposed to COVID-19. The chain carries TRBV19 and TRBJ2-2; TRBD1 might be the D (6 bases). Sequenced material: PBMCs or T cells enriched from blood (not recorded which). The CDR3 sequence: CASSPQGNTGELFF. The CDR3 bases are TGTGCCAGTAGCCCACAGGGAAACACCGGGGAGCTGTTTTTT. Based on the CDR3 plus reference TRBV19 and TRBJ2-2, the full variable domain is DGGITQSPKYLFRKEGQNVTLSCEQNLNHDAMYWYRQDPGQGLRLIYYSQIVNDFQKGDIAEGYSVSREKKESFPLTVTSAQKNPTAFYLCASSPQGNTGELFFGEGSRLTVL.